Each of the 2 T cell receptor beta chains below was sequenced from the same sample in a study of Ad26.COV2.S vaccination and SARS-CoV-2 variants (dated by TCRdb to the early 2020s). Sample time point, as interpreted from the label and publication: individuals recovered from natural SARS-CoV-2 infection. Library construction relied on the immunoSEQ multiplex PCR assay. The immuneACCESS repertoire file appears here via TCRdb, limited to in-frame rearrangements. These files lack a portion of the clones; in checked studies, under half of the deficit traces to unresolved V genes, and the cause of the others is not known. For this sample the table gives roughly 100,000 clones, of which around 80% were detected only once. The top ten constitute around a sixth of the sample. Material: peripheral blood, obtained after recovery from COVID-19. Receptors were obtained from a human donor who had recovered from COVID-19.

This chain uses TRBV12-3 or TRBV12-4 with TRBJ1-5; D is undetermined. CDR3 size: 13 residues. Between the trimmed V and J ends, which lost 2 bases and 1 base, there was a span of 3 bases. CDR3 bases: TGTGCCAGCAGTTTAACAAGCAATCAGCCCCAGCATTTT. Encoded protein: CASSLTSNQPQHF.

The chain couples TRBV6-4 to TRBJ2-1, with TRBD1 matching over 7 bases. Germline V gives CDR1 MRHNA, CDR2 SNTAGT. The CDR3 contains 16 residues. The J segment lost 1 base and the V segment lost 4 bases, leaving 7 bases of the junction unmatched. For the CDR3, the DNA is TGTGCCAGCAGTGGGGGGAACAGGGGATCCTACAATGAGCAGTTCTTC. Its translation is CASSGGNRGSYNEQFF.